These 25 T cell receptor beta chains came from one sample sequenced in a study of T cells in Graves' hyperthyroidism and ophthalmopathy (dated by TCRdb to the late 2010s). Library method: multiplex PCR. These reads were obtained on an Illumina HiSeq 2000. The TCR beta CDR3 regions were amplified from the RNA transcripts. For the first round of RT-PCR on the TCR CDR3, the HTBI primer set was used together with the Qiagen OneStep RT-PCR kit. Starting from the raw public reads, TCRdb applied fastp trimming at Q25, assembled clones with MiXCR and retained in-frame beta chains. Rows with a matching CDR3 protein are joined into one entry that keeps the most common DNA and genes. The sample profile shows roughly 160,000 distinct CDR3 sequences; 9.4% of them were found once. The ten largest clones capture over 20% of the sample. Sequencing was carried out using blood. Source of these receptors: a woman aged 18-29 years with Graves' hyperthyroidism that later progressed to Graves' ophthalmopathy.

This clonotype was seen only a few times. The V call is TRBV7-7, the J call TRBJ1-4; D unclear. V dropped 5 bases and J dropped 8 bases, with 21 bases sitting between them. The CDR3 covers 16 residues. Per germline, CDR1 SSHAT and CDR2 FNYEAQ (reference sequence). As DNA, the CDR3 is TGTGCCAGCAGCCCGGGAATCGCGGCGATAGTCGAAAAACTGTTTTTT. The encoded protein is CASSPGIAAIVEKLFF.

This clonotype was seen many times. J is TRBJ1-2 and V is TRBV11-2; 8 bases align to TRBD1. Germline CDR1 reads SGHAT; CDR2 reads FQNNGV. V was pared by 6 bases and J by 4 bases, with 13 bases of the junction left unmatched. The CDR3 is 16 residues long. The DNA for the CDR3 is TGTGCCAGCAGGCCACAACCGGGACAGGACCTCTATGGCTACACCTTC. Translation: CASRPQPGQDLYGYTF.

This chain uses TRBV4-1 with TRBJ2-3, with TRBD1 matching 8 bases. This CDR3 is 15 amino acids long. V was clipped by 2 bases and J by 1 base; unmatched bases: 2. Germline V CDR1 and CDR2: MGHRA, YSYEKL. In nucleotides, the CDR3 is TGCGCCAGCAGCCAACCGACAGGGGGCACAGATACGCAGTATTTT. Translating it yields CASSQPTGGTDTQYF.

This clonotype has ten or more counts. This chain joins TRBV2 and TRBJ2-3; the D gene is possibly TRBD1 (6 bases). CDR1 is SNHLY, CDR2 FYNNEI, per germline. This CDR3 comprises 13 residues. V lost 9 bases, J lost 8 bases, and 18 bases lay in between. CDR3: CARTPGADGTQYF. In nucleotides, the CDR3 is TGTGCCAGAACACCAGGGGCAGACGGTACGCAGTATTTT. The whole variable domain, remainder taken from reference TRBV2 and TRBJ2-3, is EPEVTQTPSHQVTQMGQEVILRCVPISNHLYFYWYRQILGQKVEFLVSFYNNEISEKSEIFDDQFSVERPDGSNFTLKIRSTKLEDSAMYFCARTPGADGTQYFGPGTRLTVL.

This clonotype occurred many times. DNA of the CDR3: TGTGCCAGCAGCCCAAGGATTGGGGCCTATGGCTACACCTTC. This gives the protein CASSPRIGAYGYTF. V is TRBV9 and J is TRBJ1-2; tentative D call: TRBD1 (5 bases). This CDR3 is 14 amino acids long. V was cut by 4 bases and J by 4 bases, with 14 bases left in between. CDR1 and CDR2 (germline): SGDLS, YYNGEE.

This chain connects TRBV15 to TRBJ2-2, with TRBD2 as a possible D gene (5 bases). Per the germline V gene, CDR1 is LNHNV and CDR2 is YYDKDF (reference sequence). V lost 3 bases and J lost 4, with 18 bases in between. This CDR3 is 17 amino acids long. This CDR3 reads CATSRTNEGLSTGELFF. CDR3 nucleotide sequence: TGTGCCACCAGCAGGACCAACGAGGGCCTTTCCACCGGGGAGCTGTTTTTT.

Worth noting for this clonotype: This may come from a read error, since a much larger clone is one base off. This chain joins TRBV2 and TRBJ2-3; TRBD1 might be the D (5 bases). Per the germline V gene, CDR1 is SNHLY and CDR2 is FYNNEI. CDR3 length: 13 residues. This chain's CDR3 is CASTGNYTDTRYF. CDR3 nucleotides: TGTGCCAGCACAGGGAACTACACAGATACGCGGTATTTT.

This clonotype was seen a few times. The rearrangement joins TRBV7-9 to TRBJ2-3; D is undetermined. Germline V gives CDR1 SEHNR, CDR2 FQNEAQ (reference sequence). Between the trimmed V and J ends, which lost 10 bases and 3 bases, there was a span of 5 bases. This CDR3 has 10 residues. The CDR3: CATQTDTQYF. The DNA of the CDR3 is TGTGCCACTCAAACAGATACGCAGTATTTT.

Many counts were recorded for this clonotype. The CDR3, as DNA: TGTGCCAGCAGCTTAATCCCCACCGGAGCATACTACGAGCAGTACTTC. It is translated as CASSLIPTGAYYEQYF. This chain links TRBV7-8 with TRBJ2-7; D gene uncertain. Trimming removed 2 bases at V and 3 bases at J, with 17 bases between. The germline V gene encodes CDR1 SGHVS and CDR2 FQNEAQ. This CDR3 contains 16 residues.

The CDR3 sequence: CSAARGDTQYF. In DNA form, the CDR3 reads TGCAGTGCCGCTAGGGGGGATACGCAGTATTTT. The chain combines TRBV20-1 with TRBJ2-3; the D gene is possibly TRBD1 (6 bases). This CDR3 region has 11 residues. Germline V CDR1 and CDR2: DFQATT, SNEGSKA (reference sequence). V lost 6 bases and J lost 6, with 10 bases in between.

This clonotype came up a few times. The V call is TRBV28, the J call TRBJ2-3, with a tentative D call TRBD2 (7 bases). V gave up 6 bases and J gave up 6 bases, with 25 bases separating them. From germline, CDR1 is MDHEN and CDR2 SYDVKM. The CDR3 spans 17 residues. CDR3 protein: CASSSSWGGGLYDTQYF. The DNA for the CDR3 is TGTGCCAGCAGCTCCTCTTGGGGGGGGGGCCTTTACGATACGCAGTATTTT.

This clonotype was seen at least ten times. The chain employs TRBV28 and TRBJ2-2, with D possibly matching TRBD2 (7 bases). Trimming removed 6 bases at V and 1 base at J, with 12 bases between. The CDR3 spans 15 residues. The germline CDR1 and CDR2 sequences are MDHEN and SYDVKM. CDR3 DNA sequence: TGTGCCAGCAGGAGGGGGGGCCAGAACACCGGGGAGCTGTTTTTT. Translated: CASRRGGQNTGELFF.

This clonotype was seen ten or more times. The chain has TRBV9 and TRBJ2-5, with 7 bases fitting TRBD2. The junction had 9 bases not matched to a gene; V was cut back by 1 base and J by 3 bases. The germline V gene has CDR1 SGDLS and CDR2 YYNGEE. The length of the CDR3 is 16 residues. The CDR3 DNA reads as TGTGCCAGCAGCGTACGTAGTAGTGGACTAGAAGAGACCCAGTACTTC. It yields the protein CASSVRSSGLEETQYF. The entire variable domain, with the rest obtained from reference TRBV9 and TRBJ2-5, is as follows: DSGVTQTPKHLITATGQRVTLRCSPRSGDLSVYWYQQSLDQGLQFLIQYYNGEERAKGNILERFSAQQFPDLHSELNLSSLELGDSALYFCASSVRSSGLEETQYFGPGTRLLVL.

This clonotype was detected ten times or more. V gene TRBV6-1 combines with J gene TRBJ2-4; D is unclear. The CDR3 is 13 amino acids. Germline V gene lookup returns CDR1 MNHNS and CDR2 SASEGT. V was clipped by 2 bases and J by 9 bases, with 11 bases between them. DNA for the CDR3: TGTGCCAGCAGTGAATTAAGGGCAGCCATTCAGTACTTC. Its translation is CASSELRAAIQYF.

This clonotype has a count of ten or more. Written as DNA, the CDR3 is TGTGCCAGCTCACGCCCAACGGGGGGCACAGATACGCAGTATTTT. The encoded protein is CASSRPTGGTDTQYF. This sequence joins TRBV18 and TRBJ2-3, with D tentatively TRBD2 (6 bases). Germline CDR1 KGHSH, CDR2 LQKENI. V dropped 4 bases and J dropped 1 base, with 12 bases sitting between them. This CDR3 has 15 amino acids.

Remarks on this clonotype: With a much larger clone just one base away, this may be a read error. The CDR3 protein is CSVRHLRTEQYF. The CDR3 DNA reads as TGCAGCGTCCGTCACTTGCGAACCGAGCAGTACTTC. The V and J genes are TRBV29-1 and TRBJ2-7, with unresolved D. The ends were cut back, 6 bases at V and 6 bases at J, with 15 bases in the middle. The CDR3 sequence is 12 residues long. The germline V gene encodes CDR1 SQVTM and CDR2 ANQGSEA.

This clonotype was picked up many times. The chain joins TRBV6-1 to TRBJ1-1, with 7 nucleotides matching TRBD1. The CDR3 is 15 residues long. Trimming took 5 bases from V and 1 from J; bases not matched to a gene: 7. Germline lookup yields CDR1 MNHNS and CDR2 SASEGT. In DNA form, the CDR3 reads TGTGCCAGCAGTTCACGGACAGGTTCGAACACTGAAGCTTTCTTT. Encoded protein: CASSSRTGSNTEAFF.

This clonotype was observed at least ten times. CDR3 sequence (DNA): TGTGCCATCAGTGAGTCTGGGCAGGGCTCCTTAGCTTTCTTT. Translation: CAISESGQGSLAFF. The chain carries TRBV10-3 and TRBJ1-1; D is perhaps TRBD1 (5 bases). CDR3 length: 14 residues. Deletions cut 0 bases from V and 10 bases from J, with 15 bases between. Germline V lookup: CDR1 ENHRY, CDR2 SYGVKD.

This clonotype was picked up a small number of times. V gene TRBV29-1 combines with J gene TRBJ1-1; tentative D call: TRBD1 (5 bases). CDR3 length equals 10 residues. The germline gives CDR1 SQVTM, CDR2 ANQGSEA. The V gene lost 5 bases and the J gene lost 10 bases, with 11 bases spanning the gap. CDR3 protein: CSVTDSLAFF. CDR3 nucleotides: TGCAGCGTTACCGACAGTTTAGCTTTCTTT.

This clonotype showed up many times. V is TRBV9 and J is TRBJ1-2; 7 bases match TRBD1. The CDR3 consists of 14 residues. Germline CDR1 reads SGDLS; CDR2 reads YYNGEE. Trimming at V came to 3 bases and at J to 2 bases, leaving 4 bases not matched to a gene. The CDR3: CASSASTGNYGYTF. The CDR3 DNA reads as TGTGCCAGCAGCGCATCGACAGGGAACTATGGCTACACCTTC.

This clonotype was counted ten times or more. The chain employs TRBV3-1 and TRBJ2-7; 7 positions agree with TRBD1. Per the germline V gene, CDR1 is LGHDT and CDR2 is YNNKEL (reference sequence). The CDR3 consists of 14 residues. The V and J ends lost 1 base and 3 bases, in that order; junction bases with no gene match: 3. The CDR3 spells CASSQVRGHYEQYF. In DNA form, the CDR3 reads TGTGCCAGCAGCCAAGTTAGGGGGCACTACGAGCAGTACTTC.

In this sample, this clonotype turned up many times. The V gene is TRBV19, the J gene TRBJ1-5, with D perhaps matching TRBD1 (5 bases). This CDR3 has 16 amino acids. Trimming stripped 5 bases from V and 0 bases from J, with 14 bases between. Germline V gives CDR1 LNHDA, CDR2 SQIVND (reference sequence). This CDR3 is CASSPEDTISNQPQHF. CDR3 sequence (DNA): TGTGCCAGTAGTCCAGAGGACACAATTAGCAATCAGCCCCAGCATTTT.

This clonotype was observed a handful of times. The chain joins TRBV6-4 to TRBJ2-2; 9 bases match TRBD2. J lost 4 bases, V lost 3 bases, and 0 bases had no gene match. The CDR3 loop spans 14 amino acids. Germline lookup yields CDR1 MRHNA and CDR2 SNTAGT. CDR3 sequence (DNA): TGTGCCAGCAGTGAGCGGGGGGGCACCGGGGAGCTGTTTTTT. This encodes CASSERGGTGELFF.

The J gene is TRBJ1-4, the V gene TRBV28; D unresolved. Between the trimmed V and J ends, which lost 5 bases and 7 bases, there was a span of 14 bases. The CDR3 contains 14 residues. CDR1 MDHEN and CDR2 SYDVKM come from the germline V gene. The CDR3 loop is CASSPTAITEKLFF. CDR3 DNA: TGTGCCAGCAGTCCGACGGCGATTACTGAAAAACTGTTTTTT.

At least ten counts were recorded for this clonotype. The chain links TRBV11-2 to TRBJ1-6; the D gene is possibly TRBD1 (6 bases). CDR1 and CDR2 from the germline V gene are SGHAT and FQNNGV. V was clipped by 3 bases and J by 5 bases, with 14 bases between them. CDR3 length: 16 residues. This CDR3 is CASSFPSDRDNSPLHF. The CDR3 DNA is TGTGCCAGCAGCTTTCCCTCGGACAGAGATAATTCACCCCTCCACTTT.